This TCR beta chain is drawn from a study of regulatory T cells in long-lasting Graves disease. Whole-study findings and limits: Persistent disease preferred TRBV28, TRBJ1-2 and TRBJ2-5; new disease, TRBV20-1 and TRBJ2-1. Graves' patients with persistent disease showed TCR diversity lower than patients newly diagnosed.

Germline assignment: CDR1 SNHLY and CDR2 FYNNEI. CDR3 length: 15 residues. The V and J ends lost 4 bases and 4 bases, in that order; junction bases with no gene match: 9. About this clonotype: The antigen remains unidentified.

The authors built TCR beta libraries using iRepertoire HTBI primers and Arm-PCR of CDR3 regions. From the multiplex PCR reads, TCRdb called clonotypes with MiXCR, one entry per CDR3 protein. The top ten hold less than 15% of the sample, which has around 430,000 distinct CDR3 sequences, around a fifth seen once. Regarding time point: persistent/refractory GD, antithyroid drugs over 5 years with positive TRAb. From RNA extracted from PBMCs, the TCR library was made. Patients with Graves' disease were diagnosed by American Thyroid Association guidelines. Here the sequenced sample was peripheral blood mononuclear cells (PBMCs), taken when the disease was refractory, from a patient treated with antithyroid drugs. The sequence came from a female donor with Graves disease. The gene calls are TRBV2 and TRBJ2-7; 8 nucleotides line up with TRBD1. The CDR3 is CASSAGRGRGYEQYF. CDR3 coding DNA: TGTGCCAGCAGTGCGGGCAGGGGGCGAGGTTACGAGCAGTACTTC. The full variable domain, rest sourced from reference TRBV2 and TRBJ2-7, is EPEVTQTPSHQVTQMGQEVILRCVPISNHLYFYWYRQILGQKVEFLVSFYNNEISEKSEIFDDQFSVERPDGSNFTLKIRSTKLEDSAMYFCASSAGRGRGYEQYFGPGTRLTVT.